The 7 T cell receptor beta chains below all came from one sample that was sequenced in a study of PD-1 blockade in classical Hodgkin lymphoma. Measured with immunoSEQ multiplex PCR; TCRdb has only the in-frame clones, and not every one. Seen here are tens of thousands of clones, 93% observed once, and the top ten hold approximately 8%. Patients all relapsed after autologous stem cell transplantation, and there was variation in brentuximab vedotin exposure. The sequences come from peripheral blood mononuclear cells (PBMCs), collected at baseline. Receptor source: a human donor with classical Hodgkin lymphoma.

V gene TRBV4-1 combines with J gene TRBJ2-2, with 10 bases aligning to TRBD2. J gave up 6 bases and V 0 bases, and 7 bases lay outside the gene matches. Per germline, CDR1 MGHRA and CDR2 YSYEKL. The CDR3 consists of 17 residues. CDR3 in amino acids: CASSQEPLAGDPGELFF. The CDR3 bases are TGCGCCAGCAGCCAAGAACCGCTAGCGGGAGACCCCGGGGAGCTGTTTTTT.

The chain uses TRBV7-2 and TRBJ2-3; D is unresolved. The germline V gene has CDR1 SGHTA and CDR2 FQGNSA. Trimming stripped 2 bases from V and 4 bases from J, with 19 bases between. The CDR3 sequence is 17 residues long. DNA of the CDR3: TGTGCCAGCAGCTTAAGGGCCGTGCCGGGTTTTGCAGATACGCAGTATTTT. This codes for CASSLRAVPGFADTQYF.

The rearrangement uses TRBV7-9 and TRBJ1-5; unclear D gene. The CDR3 is 15 amino acids. The V end lost 5 bases, the J end lost 4 bases, and 15 bases lay between the germline ends. CDR1 is SEHNR, CDR2 FQNEAQ, per germline (reference sequence). The DNA for the CDR3 is TGTGCCAGCAGCCTCGGTGCGGCGGAGAATCAGCCCCAGCATTTT. Protein: CASSLGAAENQPQHF.

V and J are TRBV4-1 and TRBJ2-3; 13 positions match TRBD2. J gave up 4 bases and V 0 bases, and 1 base lay outside the gene matches. Per germline, CDR1 MGHRA and CDR2 YSYEKL. The CDR3 sequence is 16 residues long. The CDR3 nucleotides are TGCGCCAGCAGCCAAGAGGGACTAGCGGGGTCAGATACGCAGTATTTT. Its translation is CASSQEGLAGSDTQYF.

J is TRBJ1-4 and V is TRBV6-5; TRBD1 agrees at 7 bases. The germline CDR1 and CDR2 sequences are MNHEY and SVGAGI. The CDR3 length is 14 residues. Trimming cost V 0 bases and J 5 bases; bases outside gene matches: 0. The CDR3 spells CASSYSTGNEKLFF. The CDR3 coding sequence is TGTGCCAGCAGTTACTCGACAGGGAATGAAAAACTGTTTTTT.

V is TRBV27 and J is TRBJ1-2; TRBD1 might be the D (5 bases). V was cut by 11 bases and J by 4 bases, with 17 bases left in between. CDR1 MNHEY and CDR2 SMNVEV come from the germline V gene (reference sequence). The CDR3 runs to 13 residues. CDR3 residues: CASSAGRPYGYTF. The DNA of the CDR3 is TGTGCCTCTTCAGCGGGGCGCCCCTATGGCTACACCTTC.

The J gene is TRBJ2-2, the V gene TRBV4-2; tentatively, D is TRBD2 (7 bases). Germline V gene data show CDR1 as LGHNA and CDR2 as YNFKEQ. This CDR3 contains 17 residues. Trimming pared 1 base from V and 4 bases from J, leaving 16 bases between. This chain's CDR3 is CASSQALGGGGTGELFF. The CDR3 bases are TGTGCCAGCAGCCAAGCTCTGGGCGGGGGCGGCACCGGGGAGCTGTTTTTT.